This TCR beta chain was documented in a study of T cell repertoires in cytomegalovirus infection. Study information: Recently described HLA-C-restricted plus well-studied HLA-B-restricted CMV epitopes were used. TCR beta signatures that were public indicated CMV infection and matching HLA type. Study results and limitations: Clonotype analysis showed dominance of the ex vivo response by HLA-C-restricted CMV-specific TCR beta clonotypes. Using cumulative public TCR beta family frequency, the authors identified those who carried CMV together with the relevant HLA.

TCRdb reprocessed the reads with MiXCR, giving one entry per CDR3 protein. The sample contains 800,000 to 950,000 distinct CDR3 sequences, approximately 32% of which appear only once. This clonotype appeared many times. No antigen is known for it. V gave up 6 bases and J gave up 4 bases, with 12 bases separating them. This CDR3 contains 13 residues. The gene calls are TRBV12-3 or TRBV12-4 and TRBJ1-1; D is perhaps TRBD1 (5 bases). The sequence was obtained from a human donor in good health (CMV status not recorded). Some clones in this sample may be carry-over from other donors' samples. This specimen was cultured CD8+ T cells from PBMCs, taken from culture after CMV antigen stimulation. CDR3: CASSVQGVTEAFF. The CDR3 nucleotides read TGTGCCAGCAGCGTCCAAGGGGTCACTGAAGCTTTCTTT.